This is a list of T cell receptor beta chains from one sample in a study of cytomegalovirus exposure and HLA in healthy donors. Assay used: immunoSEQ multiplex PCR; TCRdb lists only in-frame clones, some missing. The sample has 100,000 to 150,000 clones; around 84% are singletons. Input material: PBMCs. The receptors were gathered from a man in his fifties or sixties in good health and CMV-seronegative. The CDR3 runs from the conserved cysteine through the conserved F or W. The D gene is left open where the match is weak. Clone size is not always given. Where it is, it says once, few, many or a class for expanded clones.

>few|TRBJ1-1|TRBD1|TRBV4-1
CASSHPGQGTEAFF
TGCGCCAGCAGCCACCCCGGACAGGGCACTGAAGCTTTCTTT
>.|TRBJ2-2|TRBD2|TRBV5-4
CASSPIQGGGAFGGELFF
TGTGCCAGCAGCCCAATTCAAGGCGGGGGGGCCTTTGGAGGGGAGCTGTTTTTT
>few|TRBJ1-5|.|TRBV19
CASSIEIGQGRQPQHF
TGTGCCAGTAGTATTGAGATTGGGCAGGGCCGTCAGCCCCAGCATTTT
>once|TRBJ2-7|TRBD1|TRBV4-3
CASSLGQGIAYEQYF
TGCGCCAGCAGTTTGGGACAGGGGATAGCCTACGAGCAGTACTTC
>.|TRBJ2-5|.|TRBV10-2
CASSESRETQYF
TGCGCCAGCAGTGAATCTCGGGAGACCCAGTACTTC
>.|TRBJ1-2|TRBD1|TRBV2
CASSEVQGLSYGYTF
TGTGCCAGCAGTGAAGTACAGGGGCTAAGCTATGGCTACACCTTC
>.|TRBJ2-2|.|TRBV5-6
CASSGDRNTGELFF
TGTGCCAGCAGCGGTGACAGGAACACCGGGGAGCTGTTTTTT
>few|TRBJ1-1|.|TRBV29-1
CSGQMAGGSTEAFF
TGCAGCGGGCAGATGGCAGGTGGAAGCACTGAAGCTTTCTTT
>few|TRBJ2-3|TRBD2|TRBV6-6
CASSIAGGTDTQYF
TGTGCCAGCTCCATAGCGGGGGGGACAGATACGCAGTATTTT
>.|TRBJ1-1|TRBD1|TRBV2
CASSLGTGATEAFF
TGTGCCAGCAGCCTCGGGACAGGGGCCACTGAAGCTTTCTTT
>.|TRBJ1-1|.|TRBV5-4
CASSLGPGNTEAFF
TGTGCCAGCAGCTTGGGTCCAGGGAACACTGAAGCTTTCTTT
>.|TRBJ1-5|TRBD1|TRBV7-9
CASSLTGGRNQPQHF
TGTGCCAGCAGCTTAACAGGGGGCCGAAATCAGCCCCAGCATTTT